This is a list of T cell receptor beta chains from one sample in a study of glioma-infiltrating T cells after dendritic cell vaccination. Measured with immunoSEQ multiplex PCR; TCRdb has only the in-frame clones, and not every one. The sample holds under 100,000 clones, more than 75% seen once. Material: blood, obtained before dendritic cell vaccination. The origin of the receptors is a human donor with glioblastoma. Both conserved end residues are part of each CDR3. The D gene is left open where the match is weak. The size field is filled for only some rows; it gives once, few, many or a size class.

. | TRBJ2-5 | TRBV7-7 | TRBD1 | CASSSGQSPQETQYF | TGTGCTAGCAGCTCGGGACAGTCCCCTCAAGAGACCCAGTACTTC
. | TRBJ2-3 | TRBV4-2 | . | CASSWQVLGGDTQYF | TGTGCCAGCAGCTGGCAAGTTTTAGGGGGAGATACGCAGTATTTT
. | TRBJ1-2 | TRBV5-1 | . | CASSLSDVESGYTF | TGCGCCAGCAGCCTGTCGGATGTGGAGTCTGGCTACACCTTC
. | TRBJ2-2 | TRBV5-1 | TRBD2 | CASSLVAGSTGELFF | TGCGCCAGCAGCTTGGTAGCGGGGTCGACCGGGGAGCTGTTTTTT
once | TRBJ1-1 | TRBV7-6 | TRBD1 | CASSSGQGTEAFF | TGTGCCAGCAGTTCGGGACAGGGGACTGAAGCTTTCTTT
once | TRBJ2-1 | TRBV4-1 | TRBD2 | CASSGIAGGNEQFF | TGCGCCAGCTCGGGAATAGCGGGAGGCAATGAGCAGTTCTTC
medium-sized | TRBJ2-7 | TRBV5-1 | TRBD2 | CASASGVAYEQYF | TGCGCCAGCGCTAGCGGGGTAGCCTACGAGCAGTACTTC
. | TRBJ2-5 | TRBV2 | TRBD2 | CASGRGLAGAGETQYF | TGTGCCAGCGGGCGGGGACTAGCGGGGGCGGGGGAGACCCAGTACTTC
. | TRBJ1-2 | TRBV6-5 | . | CASLGAGSYGYTF | TGTGCCAGCCTAGGGGCGGGGAGCTATGGCTACACCTTC
. | TRBJ1-2 | TRBV5-1 | . | CASSSSPGNYGYTF | TGCGCCAGCAGCTCCTCTCCAGGGAACTATGGCTACACCTTC
. | TRBJ2-3 | TRBV6-9 | TRBD2 | CASSDRLAGSTDTQYF | TGTGCCAGCAGTGACAGACTAGCGGGATCTACAGATACGCAGTATTTT
. | TRBJ2-6 | TRBV5-1 | . | CASSSLQGAGANVLTF | TGCGCCAGCAGCTCGTTACAGGGAGCAGGGGCCAACGTCCTGACTTTC
once | TRBJ1-2 | TRBV5-4 | TRBD1 | CASSFRDRPGGGYTF | TGTGCCAGCAGCTTCCGGGACAGGCCCGGGGGAGGCTACACCTTC
. | TRBJ2-3 | TRBV5-4 | . | CASSPGTGLTDTQYF | TGTGCCAGCAGCCCCGGGACTGGCCTCACAGATACGCAGTATTTT
. | TRBJ1-5 | TRBV5-6 | TRBD1 | CASRHGTGINQPQHF | TGTGCCAGCAGACACGGGACAGGGATCAATCAGCCCCAGCATTTT
. | TRBJ1-2 | TRBV6-5 | . | CASSYGGPSGYTF | TGTGCCAGCAGTTATGGGGGCCCTTCCGGCTACACCTTC
. | TRBJ1-1 | TRBV6-4 | . | CASRGGTEAFF | TGTGCCAGCAGGGGGGGTACTGAAGCTTTCTTT
. | TRBJ2-7 | TRBV18 | TRBD1 | CASSPPVGTQGAYEQYF | TGTGCCAGCTCACCACCTGTAGGGACACAGGGGGCCTACGAGCAGTACTTC
. | TRBJ1-2 | TRBV5-1 | TRBD1 | CASSLALGQGYGYTF | TGCGCCAGCAGCTTGGCCCTGGGACAGGGGTATGGCTACACCTTC
. | TRBJ2-7 | TRBV11-2 | . | CASSSSRGREEQYF | TGTGCCAGCAGCTCCAGCCGGGGAAGGGAGGAGCAGTACTTC
. | TRBJ2-1 | TRBV19 | . | CASTHGVNEQFF | TGTGCCAGTACTCACGGGGTCAATGAGCAGTTCTTC
. | TRBJ2-3 | TRBV19 | TRBD1 | CASSIRTGGTDTQYF | TGTGCCAGTAGTATAAGGACAGGGGGCACAGATACGCAGTATTTT
. | TRBJ2-2 | TRBV19 | TRBD1 | CASLDRGRITGELFF | TGTGCCAGTTTGGACAGGGGGCGGATCACCGGGGAGCTGTTTTTT
few | TRBJ2-7 | TRBV5-5 | TRBD2 | CASSPWGGGGEQYF | TGTGCCAGCAGCCCTTGGGGCGGGGGGGGCGAGCAGTACTTC
. | TRBJ1-3 | TRBV10-3 | . | CAISDWASGNTIYF | TGTGCCATCAGTGATTGGGCTTCTGGAAACACCATATATTTT
. | TRBJ1-1 | TRBV23-1 | . | CASSQSRGKSEAFF | TGCGCCAGCAGTCAATCCCGAGGGAAGAGTGAAGCTTTCTTT
few | TRBJ2-7 | TRBV10-3 | . | CAISEREGSYEQYF | TGTGCCATCAGTGAGCGGGAAGGTTCCTACGAGCAGTACTTC
. | TRBJ1-2 | TRBV25-1 | TRBD1 | CASSGGQGWGYTF | TGTGCCAGCAGTGGGGGACAGGGCTGGGGCTACACCTTC
. | TRBJ1-3 | TRBV2 | . | CASNLGGSGNTIYF | TGTGCCAGCAATCTAGGGGGAAGTGGAAACACCATATATTTT
. | TRBJ1-2 | TRBV5-8 | TRBD1 | CASSKNRGGHGYTF | TGTGCCAGCAGCAAAAACAGGGGAGGTCATGGCTACACCTTC
. | TRBJ2-3 | TRBV5-1 | TRBD2 | CASSFEVRGAGDTQYF | TGCGCCAGCAGCTTCGAAGTGCGGGGGGCGGGAGATACGCAGTATTTT
. | TRBJ1-3 | TRBV19 | . | CASNGGGPIYF | TGTGCCAGCAATGGGGGGGGCCCCATATATTTT
. | TRBJ2-5 | TRBV5-6 | . | CASSLRVTGQETQYF | TGTGCCAGCAGCTTGCGGGTGACGGGTCAAGAGACCCAGTACTTC
. | TRBJ2-2 | TRBV7-9 | TRBD2 | CASSLGRSGRAGELFF | TGTGCCAGCAGCTTAGGTCGTAGCGGGAGAGCCGGGGAGCTGTTTTTT
. | TRBJ2-7 | TRBV6-1 | . | CASSEAQGRYEQYF | TGTGCCAGCAGTGAAGCGCAGGGTAGGTACGAGCAGTACTTC
. | TRBJ2-5 | TRBV27 | TRBD2 | CASSSLRDYGETQYF | TGTGCCAGCAGTTCCCTCCGGGACTACGGGGAGACCCAGTACTTC
. | TRBJ2-1 | TRBV7-7 | TRBD2 | CASSTGLAGRNEQFF | TGTGCTAGCAGCACGGGACTAGCGGGTAGGAATGAGCAGTTCTTC
. | TRBJ2-1 | TRBV4-3 | TRBD2 | CASSQREEGEQFF | TGCGCCAGCAGCCAACGGGAGGAGGGTGAGCAGTTCTTC
once | TRBJ2-1 | TRBV5-1 | . | CASSLGPGALGEQFF | TGCGCCAGCAGCTTGGGGCCTGGGGCTTTGGGTGAGCAGTTCTTC
. | TRBJ1-2 | TRBV7-2 | TRBD1 | CASSSTGGGYGYTF | TGTGCCAGCAGCTCTACAGGGGGAGGCTATGGCTACACCTTC
. | TRBJ1-2 | TRBV28 | . | CASSLNPGGYTF | TGTGCCAGCAGTTTAAACCCAGGCGGCTACACCTTC
. | TRBJ2-2 | TRBV5-1 | TRBD1 | CASSVHRGPNTGELFF | TGCGCCAGCAGCGTCCACAGGGGCCCAAACACCGGGGAGCTGTTTTTT
. | TRBJ1-2 | TRBV4-1 | TRBD1 | CASSQAGTGGFGYTF | TGCGCCAGCAGCCAAGCCGGGACAGGGGGTTTTGGCTACACCTTC
. | TRBJ2-5 | TRBV7-9 | . | CASPDQETQYF | TGTGCCAGCCCGGACCAAGAGACCCAGTACTTC
. | TRBJ2-3 | TRBV10-3 | TRBD1 | CAISETGTGGSVRTDTQYF | TGTGCCATCAGTGAGACCGGGACAGGGGGCTCTGTAAGGACAGATACGCAGTATTTT
. | TRBJ2-5 | TRBV25-1 | . | CASTGRETQYF | TGTGCCAGCACTGGGCGAGAGACCCAGTACTTC
. | TRBJ2-1 | TRBV4-1 | TRBD2 | CASSPPASGTSNEQFF | TGCGCCAGCAGCCCCCCGGCATCCGGGACTAGTAATGAGCAGTTCTTC
. | TRBJ2-7 | TRBV10-2 | . | CASSETGSPYEQYF | TGCGCCAGCAGTGAAACAGGCTCCCCCTACGAGCAGTACTTC
. | TRBJ2-2 | TRBV5-1 | . | CASSWTETAGTGELFF | TGCGCCAGCAGCTGGACCGAGACAGCCGGCACCGGGGAGCTGTTTTTT
. | TRBJ2-2 | TRBV6-5 | TRBD1 | CASRGTGGTGELFF | TGTGCCAGCAGAGGGACAGGCGGCACCGGGGAGCTGTTTTTT
. | TRBJ1-1 | TRBV7-2 | . | CASSLLAGNTEAFF | TGTGCCAGCAGCCTACTGGCAGGGAACACTGAAGCTTTCTTT